One T cell receptor (beta chain) is described in this entry. This clonotype was counted at least ten times. It lacks a known antigen. It has no much larger one-base neighbor in the sample; base qualities were not kept. This sample stems from a study of T cells in Graves' hyperthyroidism and ophthalmopathy (dated by TCRdb to about 2019). Broadly, across the study: Peripheral blood was sampled at the time of initial diagnosis, prior to any treatment. Prospective prediction of ophthalmopathy was tested in an independent validation cohort consisting of about 19 hyperthyroidism patients and around 16 patients who later progressed to ophthalmopathy. According to the paper, TCR Vbeta CDR3 sequencing was carried out on 120 to 150 peripheral blood samples, which came from around 43 ophthalmopathy, around 75 hyperthyroidism and approximately 17 progressor patients. The approximately 90 discovery patients were divided at random into training and test sets in a 7:3 ratio. In addition, the study compared T-cell repertoires in thyroid tissue and in blood from five to seven Graves' hyperthyroidism patients. After sampling, hyperthyroidism patients received methimazole starting at 30 mg daily, and ophthalmopathy patients received high-dose intravenous methylprednisolone. To identify TCR V-J signatures that set the groups apart, the researchers used a discovery cohort of 100 patients, made up of under 45 with Graves' ophthalmopathy and 57 with stable Graves' hyperthyroidism.

The TCR beta CDR3 regions were amplified from RNA transcripts. A first-round RT-PCR of the TCR CDR3 used the HTBI primer set with the Qiagen OneStep RT-PCR kit. The libraries were constructed in a second round of multiplex PCR and then size-selected and purified. Paired-end sequencing of the libraries was performed with 100 bp reads on an Illumina HiSeq2000. Per the authors' processing: SOAPnuke was used to process the raw data, with reads discarded if the reads contained adapters or uncalled bases, had a mean Phred below 15, or lacked an exact constant-primer or identifier match. COPE v1.2.5 was used to merge the high-quality paired reads, and each unique nucleotide sequence was defined as a clonotype. MiTCR v1.1 was used to align clonotypes to the IMGT TRBV, TRBD and TRBJ reference segments. The analysis was restricted to V-J combinations with a frequency above 0.0001, which together covered approximately 99% of the repertoires. A TCS score was defined as the ratio of F50 (clonal expansion) to E x V (chaos), with BLOSUM62-based TCRdist applied between CDR3 peptides within each V-J. Welch's t-statistics and random forest reduced approximately 520 V-J features to 10 to 15, which were used in a naive Bayes classifier (R e1071). The raw public reads went through TCRdb reprocessing: fastp at Q25, MiXCR clone calling, in-frame beta chains kept. Identical CDR3 protein sequences are pooled into one entry, listed with their most common genes and DNA. TCRdb's processing, not the study's, gives the V and J calls here. Counted in this sample were some 420,000 distinct CDR3 sequences; approximately 13% of them appeared once. The ten largest clonotypes hold 5.3% of the sample.

The study at large found these results: In validation, the model predicted progression to ophthalmopathy a median of around six months before onset, with over 55% sensitivity and almost 75% specificity. No statistical method was used to fix the sample size in advance, and group allocation was not hidden from the investigators. A model built on a 13 V-J signature distinguished ophthalmopathy from stable hyperthyroidism, reaching 85% to 90% sensitivity and about 81% specificity in cross-validation and 80%/75% in testing. Most expanded thyroid clonotypes (frequency above 0.001) were also found in blood, which suggests that blood repertoires may mirror thyroid immune responses.

The CDR1 and CDR2 encoded by the germline V gene (reference sequence) are MNHEY and SMNVEV. V is shortened by 3 bases, J by 4 bases, and the region joining them spans 13 bases. There are 15 amino acids in the CDR3, from cysteine to phenylalanine inclusive. Only the CDR3 DNA stays, 45 bases, in frame from base 1. Graves' hyperthyroidism was defined as stable when no progression to ophthalmopathy occurred over 18 months of follow-up. Hyperthyroidism patients were aged 18 to 65 years and newly diagnosed, with disease duration of less than 2 months. Patients with uncontrolled infections, other autoimmune diseases, pregnancy or lactation were excluded. Diagnoses were based on clinical symptoms, serum thyroxine and TRAb, thyroid ultrasound and orbital computed tomography. PBMCs were separated from approximately 9.9 ml of fresh peripheral blood using Ficoll-Paque density gradient centrifugation. Total RNA was extracted with Trizol reagent, and quality was checked on an Agilent 2100 Bioanalyzer.

The chain is encoded by TRBV27 joined to TRBJ2-1; the D gene is possibly TRBD1, with 6 bases matching. The TCR comes from a woman aged 18-29 years with Graves' hyperthyroidism. The sample comprised blood. The CDR3 protein: CASSFVDSRYNEQFF. The DNA is as follows: TGTGCCAGCAGTTTCGTGGACAGCCGATACAATGAGCAGTTCTTC.